Listed below are T cell receptor beta chains from one sample, sequenced in a study of T cell repertoires in cytomegalovirus infection. From the reads, TCRdb called clonotypes with MiXCR, one entry per CDR3 protein. The profile shows 310,000 or so distinct CDR3 sequences, about 23% of them singletons. What was sequenced was PBMCs. The receptors shown here come from a human donor in good health (CMV status not recorded). Some clones in this sample may be carry-over from other donors' samples. CDR3s include the opening cysteine and the closing phenylalanine or tryptophan. The D gene is left open where the match is weak. Some rows have no size entry. The others give once, few or many, or a class for an expanded clone.

abundance: few; j_gene: TRBJ1-1; d_gene: .; v_gene: TRBV18; len: 12; CDR3aa: CASSDGPRVAFF; CDR3nt: TGTGCCAGCTCAGACGGGCCTCGGGTAGCTTTCTTT
abundance: once; j_gene: TRBJ2-1; d_gene: TRBD2; v_gene: TRBV11-3; len: 14; CDR3aa: CASSTSGRINEQFF; CDR3nt: TGTGCCAGCAGCACCAGCGGGAGAATCAATGAGCAGTTCTTC
abundance: .; j_gene: TRBJ2-1; d_gene: .; v_gene: TRBV9; len: 17; CDR3aa: CASSPRVIAEIYNEQFF; CDR3nt: TGTGCCAGCAGCCCCAGGGTTATCGCGGAGATATACAATGAGCAGTTCTTC
abundance: .; j_gene: TRBJ1-5; d_gene: .; v_gene: TRBV7-9; len: 12; CDR3aa: CASSWDNQPQHF; CDR3nt: TGTGCCAGCAGCTGGGACAATCAGCCCCAGCATTTT
abundance: .; j_gene: TRBJ1-6; d_gene: .; v_gene: TRBV5-6; len: 15; CDR3aa: CASSLGVRVIRTLHF; CDR3nt: TGTGCCAGCAGCTTGGGAGTCAGGGTGATTCGGACCCTCCACTTT
abundance: many; j_gene: TRBJ1-5; d_gene: .; v_gene: TRBV7-2; len: 13; CDR3aa: CASSSGPLRAQHF; CDR3nt: TGTGCCAGCAGCTCCGGGCCTCTTCGAGCCCAGCATTTT
abundance: .; j_gene: TRBJ2-5; d_gene: .; v_gene: TRBV7-9; len: 14; CDR3aa: CASSLDLKEETQYF; CDR3nt: TGTGCCAGCAGCTTGGATTTGAAAGAAGAGACCCAGTACTTC
abundance: .; j_gene: TRBJ2-6; d_gene: .; v_gene: TRBV25-1; len: 13; CDR3aa: CASVISGANVLTF; CDR3nt: TGTGCCAGCGTGATCTCTGGGGCCAACGTCCTGACTTTC
abundance: .; j_gene: TRBJ1-2; d_gene: TRBD1; v_gene: TRBV28; len: 15; CDR3aa: CASSPGGATRYGYTF; CDR3nt: TGTGCCAGCAGTCCAGGGGGCGCTACCCGGTATGGCTACACCTTC
abundance: .; j_gene: TRBJ2-7; d_gene: .; v_gene: TRBV6-2/TRBV6-3; len: 14; CDR3aa: CASSLTVVSYEQYF; CDR3nt: TGTGCCAGCAGTTTAACGGTCGTGTCATACGAGCAGTACTTC
abundance: few; j_gene: TRBJ2-7; d_gene: .; v_gene: TRBV28; len: 14; CDR3aa: CASSWRTPSYEQYF; CDR3nt: TGTGCCAGCAGTTGGCGGACACCTTCCTACGAGCAGTACTTC
abundance: many; j_gene: TRBJ2-1; d_gene: .; v_gene: TRBV7-2; len: 15; CDR3aa: CASSLAGVAYNEQFF; CDR3nt: TGTGCCAGCAGCTTAGCGGGAGTGGCCTACAATGAGCAGTTCTTC
abundance: many; j_gene: TRBJ2-3; d_gene: .; v_gene: TRBV7-2; len: 14; CDR3aa: CASSLGTATDTQYF; CDR3nt: TGTGCCAGCAGCTTAGGGACAGCCACAGATACGCAGTATTTT
abundance: many; j_gene: TRBJ2-3; d_gene: .; v_gene: TRBV7-2; len: 14; CDR3aa: CASSPPGPTDTQYF; CDR3nt: TGTGCCAGCAGCCCTCCCGGGCCCACAGATACGCAGTATTTT
abundance: many; j_gene: TRBJ2-3; d_gene: .; v_gene: TRBV7-2; len: 14; CDR3aa: CASSLSEGTDTQYF; CDR3nt: TGTGCCAGCAGCTTAAGCGAAGGCACAGATACGCAGTATTTT
abundance: few; j_gene: TRBJ1-2; d_gene: .; v_gene: TRBV5-1; len: 15; CDR3aa: CASSLSGVLQYGYTF; CDR3nt: TGCGCCAGCAGCTTGTCGGGGGTATTGCAATATGGCTACACCTTC
abundance: few; j_gene: TRBJ2-7; d_gene: .; v_gene: TRBV27; len: 15; CDR3aa: CASSPTGPVNWEQYF; CDR3nt: TGTGCCAGCAGTCCTACAGGCCCGGTAAACTGGGAGCAGTACTTC
abundance: .; j_gene: TRBJ2-1; d_gene: .; v_gene: TRBV5-4; len: 14; CDR3aa: CASSPGGDIIEQFF; CDR3nt: TGTGCCAGCAGCCCCGGAGGAGATATTATAGAGCAGTTCTTC
abundance: .; j_gene: TRBJ1-1; d_gene: .; v_gene: TRBV28; len: 16; CDR3aa: CASSPAVGAGGTEAFF; CDR3nt: TGTGCCAGCAGTCCCGCCGTTGGGGCGGGAGGCACTGAAGCTTTCTTT
abundance: many; j_gene: TRBJ2-4; d_gene: TRBD1; v_gene: TRBV7-8; len: 18; CDR3aa: CASSLDTFRTGGKNIQYF; CDR3nt: TGTGCCAGCAGCTTAGACACCTTCAGAACAGGGGGCAAAAACATTCAGTACTTC
abundance: many; j_gene: TRBJ1-1; d_gene: .; v_gene: TRBV7-2; len: 14; CDR3aa: CASSLGGQSTEAFF; CDR3nt: TGTGCCAGCAGCTTAGGAGGTCAGAGCACTGAAGCTTTCTTT
abundance: few; j_gene: TRBJ2-3; d_gene: TRBD2; v_gene: TRBV4-3; len: 20; CDR3aa: CASSSSPWLAGTVRTDTQYF; CDR3nt: TGCGCCAGCAGCAGCTCCCCCTGGCTAGCGGGAACCGTTCGCACAGATACGCAGTATTTT
abundance: .; j_gene: TRBJ2-2; d_gene: .; v_gene: TRBV28; len: 13; CDR3aa: CATLSQYTGELFF; CDR3nt: TGTGCCACCTTAAGCCAGTACACCGGGGAGCTGTTTTTT